Reported below is one T cell receptor (beta chain). Its antigen remains unknown. This entry comes from a study of cytomegalovirus exposure and HLA in healthy donors. The study's findings and limits: A later analysis reportedly found that, within productive TCRs, an Asian-associated ancestry cluster had fewer N-insertions than the mean observed across the roughly 630 donors.

V dropped 2 bases and J dropped 5 bases, with 10 bases sitting between them. There are 13 residues in the CDR3. Per the germline V gene, CDR1 is MNHNS and CDR2 is SASEGT. The PCR used 60 Vbeta and 13 Jbeta primers. Method: immunoSEQ multiplex PCR; TCRdb's copy keeps in-frame clones and lacks some. The sample lists 200,000 to 250,000 clones; approximately 80% were seen once. This sequence originates from a boy aged 2 to 9 in good health and CMV-seronegative. The V gene is TRBV6-1, the J gene TRBJ2-7; perhaps TRBD1 as D (5 bases). The sample taken for sequencing was PBMCs. The CDR3 spells CASSESPGHEQYF. CDR3 nucleotides: TGTGCCAGCAGTGAAAGCCCAGGGCACGAGCAGTACTTC.